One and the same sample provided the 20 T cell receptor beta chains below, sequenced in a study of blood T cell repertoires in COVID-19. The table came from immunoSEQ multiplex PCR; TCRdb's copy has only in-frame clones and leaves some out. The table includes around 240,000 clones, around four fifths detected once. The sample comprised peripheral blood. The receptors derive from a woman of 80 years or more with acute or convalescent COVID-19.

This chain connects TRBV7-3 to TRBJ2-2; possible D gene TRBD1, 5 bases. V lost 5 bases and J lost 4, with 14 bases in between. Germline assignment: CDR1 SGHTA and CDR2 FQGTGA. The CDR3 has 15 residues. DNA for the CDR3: TGTGCCAGCAGCATTCAGCCAGACAGCACCGGGGAGCTGTTTTTT. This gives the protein CASSIQPDSTGELFF.

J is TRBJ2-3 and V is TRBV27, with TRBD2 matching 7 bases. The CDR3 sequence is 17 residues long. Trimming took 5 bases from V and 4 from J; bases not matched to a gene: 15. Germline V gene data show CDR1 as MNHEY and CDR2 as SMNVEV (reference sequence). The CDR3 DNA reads TGTGCCAGCAGTCCCCGGGGCGGGGGAGTTGCGGCAGATACGCAGTATTTT. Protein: CASSPRGGGVAADTQYF.

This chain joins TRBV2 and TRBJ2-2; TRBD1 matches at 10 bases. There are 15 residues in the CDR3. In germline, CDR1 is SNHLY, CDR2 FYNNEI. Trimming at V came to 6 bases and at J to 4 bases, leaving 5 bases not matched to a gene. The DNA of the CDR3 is TGTGCCAGCAGATTAGGGACAGGGGTCACCGGGGAGCTGTTTTTT. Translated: CASRLGTGVTGELFF.

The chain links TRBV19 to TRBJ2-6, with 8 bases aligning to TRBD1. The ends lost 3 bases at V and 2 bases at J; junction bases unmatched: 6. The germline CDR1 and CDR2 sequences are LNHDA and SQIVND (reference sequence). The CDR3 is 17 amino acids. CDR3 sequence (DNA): TGTGCCAGTAGTATCGGACAGGGAACTCCTGGGGCCAACGTCCTGACTTTC. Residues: CASSIGQGTPGANVLTF.

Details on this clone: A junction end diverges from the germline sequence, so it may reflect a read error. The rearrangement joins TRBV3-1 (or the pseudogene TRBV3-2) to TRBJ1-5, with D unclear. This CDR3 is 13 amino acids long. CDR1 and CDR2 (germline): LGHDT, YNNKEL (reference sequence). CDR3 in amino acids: CASSQASNQPQHF. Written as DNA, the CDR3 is TGTGCCAGCAGCCAAGCTAGCAATCAACCCCAGCATTTT.

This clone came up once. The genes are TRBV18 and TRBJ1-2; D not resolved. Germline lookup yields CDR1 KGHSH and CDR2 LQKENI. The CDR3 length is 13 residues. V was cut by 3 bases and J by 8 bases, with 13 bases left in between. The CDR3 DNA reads TGTGCCAGCTCACCCATTTCGGTGGAGGGCTACACCTTC. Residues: CASSPISVEGYTF.

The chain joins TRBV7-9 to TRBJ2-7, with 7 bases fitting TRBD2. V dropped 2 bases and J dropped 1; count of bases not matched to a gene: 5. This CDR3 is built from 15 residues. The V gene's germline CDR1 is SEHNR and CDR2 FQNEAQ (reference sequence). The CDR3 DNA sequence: TGTGCCAGCAGCTTAATACCCGGGGGGTCCTACGAGCAGTACTTC. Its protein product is CASSLIPGGSYEQYF.

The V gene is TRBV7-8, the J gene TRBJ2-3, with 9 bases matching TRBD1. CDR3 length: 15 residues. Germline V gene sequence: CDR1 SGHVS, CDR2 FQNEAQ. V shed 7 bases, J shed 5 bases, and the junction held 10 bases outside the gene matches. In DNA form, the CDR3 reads TGTGCCAGCACCAACGCCGGGACAGGGTTAGATACGCAGTATTTT. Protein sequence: CASTNAGTGLDTQYF.

The CDR3 here is CASSFVTENNSPLHF. CDR3 bases: TGTGCCAGCAGTTTTGTCACAGAAAATAATTCACCCCTCCACTTT. The V and J genes are TRBV27 and TRBJ1-6; D unresolved. V was cut by 3 bases and J by 5 bases, with 11 bases left in between. Germline loops: CDR1 MNHEY, CDR2 SMNVEV (reference sequence). This CDR3 region has 15 residues.

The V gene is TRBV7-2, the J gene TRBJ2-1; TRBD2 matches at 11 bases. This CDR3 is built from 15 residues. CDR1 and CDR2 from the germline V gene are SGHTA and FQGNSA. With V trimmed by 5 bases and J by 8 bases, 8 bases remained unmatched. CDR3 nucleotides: TGTGCCAGCAGCGGGCGGCTAGCGGGGGGTCATGAGCAGTTCTTC. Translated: CASSGRLAGGHEQFF.

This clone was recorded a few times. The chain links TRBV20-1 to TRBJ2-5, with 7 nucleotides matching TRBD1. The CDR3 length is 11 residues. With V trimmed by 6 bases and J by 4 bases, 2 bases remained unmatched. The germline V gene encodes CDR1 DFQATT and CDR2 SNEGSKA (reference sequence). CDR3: CSAGQVETQYF. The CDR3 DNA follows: TGCAGTGCAGGACAGGTAGAGACCCAGTACTTC.

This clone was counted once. In DNA, the CDR3 is TGTGCCAGTAGTTCCCGATGGAGCGGGAGGGACAATGAGCAGTTCTTC. The encoded protein is CASSSRWSGRDNEQFF. The rearrangement uses TRBV19 and TRBJ2-1; 10 nucleotides line up with TRBD2. Germline-derived CDR1 and CDR2 are LNHDA and SQIVND (reference sequence). Trimming cost V 5 bases and J 5 bases; bases outside gene matches: 9. The CDR3 totals 16 residues.

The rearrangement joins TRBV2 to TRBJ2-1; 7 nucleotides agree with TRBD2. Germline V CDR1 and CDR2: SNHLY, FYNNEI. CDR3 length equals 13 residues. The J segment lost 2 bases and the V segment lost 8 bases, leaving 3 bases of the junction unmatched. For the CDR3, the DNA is TGTGCCAGCGGGCTAGCGGCCTACAATGAGCAGTTCTTC. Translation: CASGLAAYNEQFF.

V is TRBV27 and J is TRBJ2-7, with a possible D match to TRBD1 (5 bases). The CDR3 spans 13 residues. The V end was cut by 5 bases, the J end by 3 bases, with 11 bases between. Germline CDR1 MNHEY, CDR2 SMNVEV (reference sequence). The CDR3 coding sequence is TGTGCCAGCAGTATCAGGACAAACTACGAGCAGTACTTC. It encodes CASSIRTNYEQYF.

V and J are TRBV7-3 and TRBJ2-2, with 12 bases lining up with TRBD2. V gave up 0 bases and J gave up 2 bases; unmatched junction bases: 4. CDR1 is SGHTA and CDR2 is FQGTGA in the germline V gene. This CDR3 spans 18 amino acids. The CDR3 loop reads CASSLTSSGRANTGELFF. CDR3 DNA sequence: TGTGCCAGCAGCTTAACGTCTAGCGGGAGGGCAAACACCGGGGAGCTGTTTTTT.

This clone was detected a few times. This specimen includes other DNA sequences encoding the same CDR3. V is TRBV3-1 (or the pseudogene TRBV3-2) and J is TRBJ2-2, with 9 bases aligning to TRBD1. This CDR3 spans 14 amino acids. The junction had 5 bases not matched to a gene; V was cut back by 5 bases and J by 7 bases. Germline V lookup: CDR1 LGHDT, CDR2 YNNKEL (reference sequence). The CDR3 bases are TGTGCCAGCAGCACAGGACAGGGGAACGGGGAGCTGTTTTTT. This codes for CASSTGQGNGELFF.

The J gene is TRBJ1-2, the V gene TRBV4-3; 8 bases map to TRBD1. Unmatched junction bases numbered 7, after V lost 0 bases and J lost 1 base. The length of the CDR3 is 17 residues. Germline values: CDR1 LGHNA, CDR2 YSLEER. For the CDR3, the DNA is TGCGCCAGCAGCCAAGACCGGTCGACAGGGGTTAACTATGGCTACACCTTC. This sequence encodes CASSQDRSTGVNYGYTF.

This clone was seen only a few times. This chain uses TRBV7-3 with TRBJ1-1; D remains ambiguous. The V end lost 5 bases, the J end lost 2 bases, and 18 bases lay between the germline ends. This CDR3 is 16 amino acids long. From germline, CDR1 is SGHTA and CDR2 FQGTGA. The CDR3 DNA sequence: TGTGCCAGCAGCCCCCTGGCGGTGATGGGTAACACTGAAGCTTTCTTT. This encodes CASSPLAVMGNTEAFF.

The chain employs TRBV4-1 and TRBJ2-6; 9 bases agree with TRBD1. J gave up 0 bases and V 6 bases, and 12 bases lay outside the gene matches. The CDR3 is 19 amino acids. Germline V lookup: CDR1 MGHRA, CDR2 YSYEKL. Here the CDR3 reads CASSLPRDRAFSGANVLTF. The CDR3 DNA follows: TGCGCCAGCAGTCTTCCCAGGGACAGGGCCTTCTCTGGGGCCAACGTCCTGACTTTC.

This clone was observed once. The CDR3 nucleotides are TGTGCCAGCTCACCACCGGGCCAGCCCCAGCATTTT. Its protein is CASSPPGQPQHF. The rearrangement links TRBV18 to TRBJ1-5; D gene ambiguous. CDR1 and CDR2 (germline): KGHSH, LQKENI. The CDR3 is 12 residues long. The V end lost 0 bases, the J end lost 7 bases, and 4 bases lay between the germline ends.